The clone carrying this T cell receptor (beta chain) was observed a single time. The data derive from a study of spatial heterogeneity in lung cancer. Turning to the study itself: Sequencing covered available follow-up PBMC samples collected a median of approximately 2 years after resection. Sequence detection consistently recorded a greater number of beta-chain than alpha-chain sequences.

Germline CDR1 and CDR2: SNHLY and FYNNEI. Trimming removed 11 bases from V and 5 bases from J; junction bases left unmatched: 3. CDR3 length: 12 amino acids. Each CDR3 protein gets one entry after TCRdb re-called the 5' RACE reads with MiXCR. Of around 45,000 distinct CDR3 sequences listed, more than 20% were seen once; the top ten hold approximately 7.2%. Time point indicated: blood at routine non-recurrence follow-up after resection. TCRs were sequenced from unsorted whole RNA of tumor, nontumor lung or PBMC. The TCR originated in a female donor with early-stage non-small cell lung cancer. The gene calls are TRBV2 and TRBJ2-3; 11 bases match TRBD1. The starting material was PBMCs, obtained at follow-up. The CDR3 DNA is TGTGCCCGGGGACAGGGGGAAGATACGCAGTATTTT. Protein: CARGQGEDTQYF.